This TCR beta chain stems from a study of PD-L1 blockade in urothelial cancer. On the study more broadly: The patients' atezolizumab therapy, 1,200 mg intravenously every 3 weeks, started in the mid-2010s. Males with bladder-origin urothelial cancer made up about 85% of the roughly 29 patients. Blood gave a median roughly 150,000 T cells.

V was shortened by 6 bases and J by 9 bases, with 17 bases between the two germline ends. This CDR3 has 13 residues. Per germline, CDR1 MNHEY and CDR2 SMNVEV (reference sequence). Each PCR reaction had synthetic TCR analog templates spiked into it. Data came from immunoSEQ multiplex PCR; TCRdb stores just in-frame clones and leaves some out. The repertoire holds around 130,000 clones, with approximately 84% as singletons. Regarding time point: pretreatment peripheral blood. This chain uses TRBV27 with TRBJ1-2; D perhaps matches TRBD1 (6 bases). The material was PBMCs, obtained around atezolizumab (anti-PD-L1) treatment. The clonotype originates from a middle-aged man with urothelial cancer. The CDR3 sequence: CASRTGRFERYTF. CDR3 sequence (DNA): TGTGCCAGCAGAACAGGGCGTTTTGAACGCTACACCTTC.